These T cell receptor beta chains were read from a single sample in a study of blood T cell repertoires in COVID-19. Here immunoSEQ multiplex PCR was the method, and the copy in TCRdb shows in-frame clones only, minus some. The profile shows 150,000 to 200,000 clones, approximately 86% of them singletons. The source material was peripheral blood. The source of these receptors is an older man with acute or convalescent COVID-19. CDR3s include the opening cysteine and the closing phenylalanine or tryptophan. A D gene is named only where the DNA matches it firmly. Only part of the rows carry a size: once, few, many, or a class if the clone is expanded.

CDR3nt | CDR3aa | d_gene | abundance | j_gene | v_gene
TGTGCCAGCAGTTATCAGGGGGCTTTGGCTGAAGCTTTCTTT | CASSYQGALAEAFF | TRBD1 | . | TRBJ1-1 | TRBV11-2
TGTGCCAGCAGTTTATTTGTCGCGGGAGGGCCCGGGGAGCTGTTTTTT | CASSLFVAGGPGELFF | TRBD2 | . | TRBJ2-2 | TRBV27
TGTGCCAGCAGCTTCGGGGGGAGTTTCACAGATACGCAGTATTTT | CASSFGGSFTDTQYF | TRBD2 | . | TRBJ2-3 | TRBV5-4
TGTGCCAGCAGCTCGAGTTCAGGAACGCAGTATTTT | CASSSSSGTQYF | . | . | TRBJ2-3 | TRBV7-2
TGTGCCAGCAGCTTGGCCTTGGAGGGTCCCGGGGAGCTGTTTTTT | CASSLALEGPGELFF | . | . | TRBJ2-2 | TRBV5-6
TGTGCCCGTCGACAGAAATCTGGAAACACCATATATTTT | CARRQKSGNTIYF | . | . | TRBJ1-3 | TRBV30
TGTGCCAGCAGCCAAGATAGGGGAAGGAGTCAACCCCAGCATTTT | CASSQDRGRSQPQHF | . | . | TRBJ1-5 | TRBV4-2
TGTGCCACCCGCCTCGGGGCGAACACCGGGGAGCTGTTTTTT | CATRLGANTGELFF | . | few | TRBJ2-2 | TRBV2
TGCGCCAGCAGCTTGGACGGGGGGCGCAAAGAGACCCAGTACTTC | CASSLDGGRKETQYF | . | . | TRBJ2-5 | TRBV5-1
TGCGCCAGCAGCCAAGGAAGTGCGAGACATTACGAGCAGTACTTC | CASSQGSARHYEQYF | . | . | TRBJ2-7 | TRBV4-3
TGTGCCACAAGGACTAGCGGGAGCGTAGGGGAGCAGTACTTC | CATRTSGSVGEQYF | TRBD2 | . | TRBJ2-7 | TRBV28
TGTGCCAGCAGCCGAAGGGGGAACACCGGGGAGCTGTTTTTT | CASSRRGNTGELFF | . | . | TRBJ2-2 | TRBV11-2
TGTGCCAGCAGTGAAGCCAGAGATACGCAGTATTTT | CASSEARDTQYF | . | . | TRBJ2-3 | TRBV2
TGCAGCGGAGGGACAGCGAACACCGGGGAGCTGTTTTTT | CSGGTANTGELFF | TRBD1 | . | TRBJ2-2 | TRBV29-1
TGTGCCGCTCAGGGACAGCTAAATCAGCCCCAGCATTTT | CAAQGQLNQPQHF | TRBD1 | . | TRBJ1-5 | TRBV24-1
TGCGCCAGCAGCTGGGGGCCGGGCTCAGAGACCCAGTACTTC | CASSWGPGSETQYF | . | . | TRBJ2-5 | TRBV5-1
TGTGCCAGCAAGGCAGGGGGCTCTGGAAACACCATATATTTT | CASKAGGSGNTIYF | TRBD1 | . | TRBJ1-3 | TRBV2
TGTGCCAGCAGTTTTCGGAGGGCTAGTCAGCCCCAGCATTTT | CASSFRRASQPQHF | . | . | TRBJ1-5 | TRBV28
TGTGCCAGCAGCTTGAACAGGGTGGAAAAGGGGTCCTACGAGCAGTACTTC | CASSLNRVEKGSYEQYF | . | . | TRBJ2-7 | TRBV5-6
TGTGCCAGCAGTCGGACAGACTATGGCTACACCTTC | CASSRTDYGYTF | . | . | TRBJ1-2 | TRBV28
TGTGCCAGCAGCTTGACGGGCTACGAGCAGTACTTC | CASSLTGYEQYF | . | . | TRBJ2-7 | TRBV5-5
TGCGCCAGCAGCCAAGATAGAGGGTATAATCAGCCCCAGCATTTT | CASSQDRGYNQPQHF | . | once | TRBJ1-5 | TRBV4-3
TGTGCCAGGGCAGGGACAGGGCGGGATAGCACCTTC | CARAGTGRDSTF | . | . | TRBJ1-2 | TRBV21-1
TGTGCCAGCAGATACCCGGGGGGGCCGGAAAATGAGCAGTTCTTC | CASRYPGGPENEQFF | TRBD2 | . | TRBJ2-1 | TRBV6-5
TGTGCCACCAACACAGGAGAAGCTGGAAACACCATATATTTT | CATNTGEAGNTIYF | . | . | TRBJ1-3 | TRBV15
TGTGCCAGCAGCTTATACGTAGCCAGTAATGAAAAACTGTTTTTT | CASSLYVASNEKLFF | . | . | TRBJ1-4 | TRBV7-3